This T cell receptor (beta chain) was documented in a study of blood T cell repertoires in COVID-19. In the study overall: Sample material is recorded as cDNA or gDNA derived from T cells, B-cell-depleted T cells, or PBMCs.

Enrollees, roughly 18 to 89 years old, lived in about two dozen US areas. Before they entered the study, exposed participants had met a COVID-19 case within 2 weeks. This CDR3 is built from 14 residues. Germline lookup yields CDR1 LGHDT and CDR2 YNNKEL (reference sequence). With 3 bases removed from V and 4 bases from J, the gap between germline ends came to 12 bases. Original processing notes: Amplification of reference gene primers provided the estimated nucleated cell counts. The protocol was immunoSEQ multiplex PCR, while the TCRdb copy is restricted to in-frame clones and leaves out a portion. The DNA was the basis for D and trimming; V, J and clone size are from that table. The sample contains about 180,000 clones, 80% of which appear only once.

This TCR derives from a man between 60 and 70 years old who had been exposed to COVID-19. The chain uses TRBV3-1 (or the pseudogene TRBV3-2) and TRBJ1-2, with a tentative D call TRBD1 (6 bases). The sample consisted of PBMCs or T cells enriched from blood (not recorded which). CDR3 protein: CASSQAGQSYGYTF. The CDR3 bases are TGTGCCAGCAGCCAGGCAGGACAGAGCTATGGCTACACCTTC.